Listed below are T cell receptor beta chains from one sample, sequenced in a study of blood T cell repertoires in COVID-19. Sequenced by immunoSEQ multiplex PCR; TCRdb stores in-frame clones only, minus some. The sample records 110,000 or so clones, approximately 87% being singletons. The specimen sequenced was peripheral blood. Receptors were obtained from a woman between 45 and 60 years old with acute or convalescent COVID-19. The conserved cysteine and the conserved F or W are not part of the CDR3 here. The D gene is left open where the match is weak. Clone size is shown for a subset of rows, as once, few, many or a class of expanded clone.

CDR3 protein: ASSLLGLGSGQETQY
clone size: .
J gene: TRBJ2-5
V gene: TRBV5-4
CDR3 length: 15
D gene: TRBD2

CDR3 protein: ASSWTGGWADTQY
clone size: .
J gene: TRBJ2-3
V gene: TRBV5-1
CDR3 length: 13
D gene: TRBD1

CDR3 protein: ASRQGGGTEAF
clone size: .
J gene: TRBJ1-1
V gene: TRBV6-6
CDR3 length: 11
D gene: TRBD1

CDR3 protein: AWSVRGEQY
clone size: .
J gene: TRBJ2-7
V gene: TRBV30
CDR3 length: 9
D gene: .

CDR3 protein: ASSPRDTGELF
clone size: .
J gene: TRBJ2-2
V gene: TRBV18
CDR3 length: 11
D gene: .

CDR3 protein: ASSLDRREAF
clone size: few
J gene: TRBJ1-1
V gene: TRBV5-1
CDR3 length: 10
D gene: .

CDR3 protein: ASSLLAGIYNEQF
clone size: .
J gene: TRBJ2-1
V gene: TRBV7-3
CDR3 length: 13
D gene: TRBD2

CDR3 protein: SARVFTEAF
clone size: .
J gene: TRBJ1-1
V gene: TRBV20-1
CDR3 length: 9
D gene: .

CDR3 protein: ASSGDRGLYEQY
clone size: once
J gene: TRBJ2-7
V gene: TRBV27
CDR3 length: 12
D gene: TRBD1

CDR3 protein: ASSTTGNSGNTIY
clone size: once
J gene: TRBJ1-3
V gene: TRBV18
CDR3 length: 13
D gene: .

CDR3 protein: ASSFAGTGTSGNTIY
clone size: .
J gene: TRBJ1-3
V gene: TRBV5-1
CDR3 length: 15
D gene: TRBD1

CDR3 protein: AISEPGDTEAF
clone size: few
J gene: TRBJ1-1
V gene: TRBV10-3
CDR3 length: 11
D gene: .

CDR3 protein: ASSLGGSGANVLT
clone size: .
J gene: TRBJ2-6
V gene: TRBV5-4
CDR3 length: 13
D gene: .

CDR3 protein: ASSQGRGQMFTTNEKLF
clone size: .
J gene: TRBJ1-4
V gene: TRBV4-2
CDR3 length: 17
D gene: .

CDR3 protein: ASGRDSDSNQPQH
clone size: .
J gene: TRBJ1-5
V gene: TRBV2
CDR3 length: 13
D gene: TRBD1

CDR3 protein: ATSDFRSGNTGELF
clone size: .
J gene: TRBJ2-2
V gene: TRBV24-1
CDR3 length: 14
D gene: .

CDR3 protein: ASSLGPSGQGNTIY
clone size: .
J gene: TRBJ1-3
V gene: TRBV11-2
CDR3 length: 14
D gene: TRBD1

CDR3 protein: ASSLAQGQGRDYT
clone size: .
J gene: TRBJ1-2
V gene: TRBV5-1
CDR3 length: 13
D gene: TRBD1

CDR3 protein: ATGGGRGRSGANVLT
clone size: .
J gene: TRBJ2-6
V gene: TRBV15
CDR3 length: 15
D gene: .

CDR3 protein: ASSFGQAEETQY
clone size: .
J gene: TRBJ2-5
V gene: TRBV7-9
CDR3 length: 12
D gene: .

CDR3 protein: ASTQYARTAYGYT
clone size: .
J gene: TRBJ1-2
V gene: TRBV6-5
CDR3 length: 13
D gene: .

CDR3 protein: ASSLSAGGRSYT
clone size: once
J gene: TRBJ1-2
V gene: TRBV28
CDR3 length: 12
D gene: TRBD1

CDR3 protein: ASSLGPTDTQY
clone size: .
J gene: TRBJ2-3
V gene: TRBV5-1
CDR3 length: 11
D gene: .

CDR3 protein: ASSAPPHGADTQY
clone size: .
J gene: TRBJ2-3
V gene: TRBV5-4
CDR3 length: 13
D gene: .

CDR3 protein: AISAGGNYGYT
clone size: .
J gene: TRBJ1-2
V gene: TRBV10-3
CDR3 length: 11
D gene: .